This TCR beta chain was documented in a study of cytotoxic CD8 clonotypes in ibrutinib-treated CLL (dated by TCRdb to about 2021). Turning to the overall study: In this cohort, about 16 patients were treatment-naive and about a dozen were relapsed/refractory, while around 18 had unmutated IGHV. Every sample from remission and from progressive disease was obtained while the patients were still on ibrutinib. Of the 70 to 90 people in the trial, approximately 28 had longitudinal samples available. Response samples were obtained after a median of around eleven months of treatment, with a range of roughly 6 to 40 months. Samples averaged approximately 260,000 productive templates and 94,082 productive rearrangements. Responses were partial in roughly 25 patients and complete in 2; after median approximately 67 months follow-up, some 15 stayed in remission and 12 progressed. Cryopreserved peripheral blood mononuclear cells were collected at three points: before therapy, at response, and at either sustained remission or disease progression. On the study overall, not on this receptor specifically: Public clonotypes were found to be uncommon and were observed to contract or remain stable during treatment; the increase in clonality was shown to reflect expansion of private clonotypes at ibrutinib response. Sampling times were not matched between patients in sustained remission and patients whose disease was progressing, and lymph node repertoires were not examined. At baseline, clonality was higher than in age-matched healthy donors and showed a strong correlation with circulating CD8+ T-cell counts. An increase in clonality was observed at ibrutinib response, with clonality remaining stable during sustained remission and falling back toward baseline at progression.

Per the germline V gene, SQVTM is the CDR1 and ANQGSEA is the CDR2. V lost 7 bases and J lost 5 bases, and the count of bases not matched to a germline gene is 13. Measured from the cysteine to the phenylalanine, the CDR3 is 14 residues long. CDR3 DNA is the only sequence kept; it has 42 bases, read in frame from the first base. This clone was observed a few times. Its antigen is not yet known. It has no much larger one-base neighbor in the sample; base qualities were not kept. This specimen's time point label, per the study, means: 20 to 30 months on ibrutinib. Roughly 2 micrograms of genomic DNA were extracted from cryopreserved PBMCs for TCR beta library preparation. Longitudinal blood samples from CLL patients on ibrutinib monotherapy were analyzed using high-throughput TCR beta sequencing. The patients took part in an open-label, single-center phase 2 trial of ibrutinib monotherapy. On a MiSeq, deep resolution sequencing aimed for a depth between 1 in 1 million and 1 in 200,000 T cells, with each clonotype covered around 9.2x on average. TCR beta libraries were generated with the immunoSEQ hsTCRB Kit. Turning to the authors' computational methods: The data were analyzed with ImmunoSEQ Analyzer and ImmunoSEQ Data Assistant, and V, D and J gene assignments followed IMGT definitions. Clonality, with values ranging from 0 to 1, was calculated as one minus the normalized Shannon entropy of productive rearrangement frequencies. Public clonotype analysis was restricted to overrepresented clonotypes comprising at least 0.05% of each patient's repertoire. Some twelve age-matched healthy donor repertoires from immuneACCESS were used as controls for clonality. The table comes from immuneACCESS by way of TCRdb, which keeps in-frame sequences with V and J called. Part of the clones is missing from these tables; in studies checked, under half for an unresolved V gene and the rest for unknown reasons. The DNA was the basis for D and trimming; V, J and clone size are from that table. In all, the sample holds under 300,000 clones, and about three quarters of those were seen once. Over 15% of the sample lies in the top ten.

This receptor was obtained from a human donor with chronic lymphocytic leukemia. This material consisted of PBMCs, taken after 24 months of ibrutinib treatment. Recombination joined TRBV29-1 with TRBJ1-1, with 7 bases aligning to TRBD1. The bases read TGCAGCGGCTCCGGGACAGCGGATGTTACTGAAGCTTTCTTT. Its translation is CSGSGTADVTEAFF.